This entry describes one T cell receptor (beta chain). The antigen is unknown. The sample is drawn from a study of T cells in Graves' hyperthyroidism and ophthalmopathy. Study conclusions and caveats: Appearing also in blood were most of the thyroid clonotypes expanded above 0.001.

The CDR3 consists of 15 residues. V dropped 6 bases and J dropped 3; count of bases not matched to a gene: 9. Germline CDR1 is MNHNS and CDR2 is SASEGT. The CDR3 regions of TCR beta were amplified from RNA transcripts. A set of HTBI primers served as the primers for a first-round RT-PCR of the TCR CDR3. TCRdb itself ran the multiplex PCR reads through MiXCR, one entry per CDR3 protein. The repertoire consists of nearly 600,000 distinct CDR3 sequences, with approximately 13% occurring once and the leading ten covering more than 4.5%. Exclusions: uncontrolled infection, other autoimmune disease, pregnancy, lactation. Any symptoms of ophthalmopathy came after the first hyperthyroidism diagnosis, from which the blood sample dates.

Sequencing used blood. This chain joins TRBV6-1 and TRBJ2-7; 9 bases match TRBD2. This sequence was found in a woman aged 25 to 45 with Graves' hyperthyroidism that later progressed to Graves' ophthalmopathy. The CDR3 nucleotides read TGTGCCAGCAGGGAGAATAGCGGGAGAATCTACGAGCAGTACTTC. It encodes CASRENSGRIYEQYF.